Below are 21 T cell receptor beta chains sequenced from a single sample in a study of blood T cell repertoires in COVID-19. Produced via immunoSEQ multiplex PCR; TCRdb's table is partial and in-frame only. The sample holds 55,000 or so clones, about four fifths seen once. Material for sequencing was peripheral blood. Source of these receptors: a human donor in a cohort sampled during active or convalescent COVID-19.

The chain combines TRBV10-3 with TRBJ2-7; perhaps TRBD2 as D (6 bases). The CDR3 has 12 residues. CDR1 is ENHRY and CDR2 is SYGVKD in the germline V gene. The V gene lost 8 bases and the J gene lost 2 bases, with 10 bases spanning the gap. The CDR3 loop reads CAIAGLPYEQYF. CDR3 sequence (DNA): TGTGCCATCGCGGGGCTACCCTACGAGCAGTACTTC.

The rearrangement links TRBV7-2 to TRBJ1-2; D is undetermined. V shed 1 base and J shed 2 bases, with 8 bases lying between them. CDR1 and CDR2 (germline): SGHTA, FQGNSA. The CDR3 is 14 amino acids. In DNA form, the CDR3 reads TGTGCCAGCAGCTTAGGCGGCCCAAACTATGGCTACACCTTC. Residues: CASSLGGPNYGYTF. Full variable domain (outside the CDR3, taken from reference TRBV7-2 and TRBJ1-2): GAGVSQSPSNKVTEKGKDVELRCDPISGHTALYWYRQSLGQGLEFLIYFQGNSAPDKSGLPSDRFSAERTGGSVSTLTIQRTQQEDSAVYLCASSLGGPNYGYTFGSGTRLTVV.

This chain joins TRBV19 and TRBJ1-5; D unclear. This CDR3 is built from 12 residues. The germline gives CDR1 LNHDA, CDR2 SQIVND (reference sequence). Trimming left V 4 bases short and J 5 bases short, with 6 bases between. CDR3 coding DNA: TGTGCCAGTAGTAACGGTTATCAGCCCCAGCATTTT. Translating gives CASSNGYQPQHF.

This chain connects TRBV6-2 or TRBV6-3 to TRBJ2-2; D may be TRBD1 (5 bases). Germline CDR1 MNHEY, CDR2 SVGEGT. Trimming left V 4 bases short and J 7 bases short, with 16 bases between. The CDR3 loop spans 15 amino acids. The chain's CDR3 is CASSFREGANGELFF. In DNA form, the CDR3 reads TGTGCCAGCAGTTTCCGTGAAGGGGCGAACGGGGAGCTGTTTTTT.

This clone was detected once. The chain has TRBV5-6 and TRBJ2-5; 7 positions match TRBD2. Germline CDR1 and CDR2: SGHDT and YYEEEE. With V trimmed by 4 bases and J by 1 base, 4 bases remained unmatched. CDR3 size: 14 residues. The CDR3 reads CASSGGDSQETQYF. CDR3 bases: TGTGCCAGCAGCGGGGGGGATAGCCAAGAGACCCAGTACTTC. The variable domain in full, with the rest retrieved from reference TRBV5-6 and TRBJ2-5, is DAGVTQSPTHLIKTRGQQVTLRCSPKSGHDTVSWYQQALGQGPQFIFQYYEEEERQRGNFPDRFSGHQFPNYSSELNVNALLLGDSALYLCASSGGDSQETQYFGPGTRLLVL.

The chain uses TRBV9 and TRBJ1-6; TRBD1 might be the D (5 bases). The V and J ends lost 4 bases and 6 bases respectively, with 14 bases between them. Germline V CDR1 and CDR2: SGDLS, YYNGEE. CDR3 length: 15 amino acids. The CDR3 DNA reads as TGTGCCAGCAGCCCTCAAGGGGTTACTAATTCACCCCTCCACTTT. It specifies CASSPQGVTNSPLHF.

This chain connects TRBV19 to TRBJ2-7; TRBD1 matches 8 bases. J lost 2 bases, V lost 0 bases, and 9 bases had no gene match. This CDR3 spans 17 amino acids. Germline V gene sequence: CDR1 LNHDA, CDR2 SQIVND (reference sequence). The CDR3 sequence: CASSIDGRQGSTYEQYF. For the CDR3, the DNA is TGTGCCAGTAGTATAGATGGACGACAGGGGAGTACCTACGAGCAGTACTTC.

The V gene is TRBV5-8, the J gene TRBJ1-2, with D tentatively TRBD1 (6 bases). V was trimmed by 5 bases and J by 2 bases, leaving 13 bases between them. CDR1 is SGHTS and CDR2 is YDEGEE in the germline V gene. The CDR3 runs 14 residues. CDR3 DNA: TGTGCCAGCAGTCCAGGGGAGTTAAACTATGGCTACACCTTC. Its protein product is CASSPGELNYGYTF. Full variable domain (remainder filled in from reference TRBV5-8 and TRBJ1-2): EAGVTQSPTHLIKTRGQQATLRCSPISGHTSVYWYQQALGLGLQFLLWYDEGEERNRGNFPPRFSGRQFPNYSSELNVNALELEDSALYLCASSPGELNYGYTFGSGTRLTVV.

J is TRBJ1-6 and V is TRBV28; weak D call: TRBD1 (5 bases). Germline V gene sequence: CDR1 MDHEN, CDR2 SYDVKM. This CDR3 is 15 amino acids long. Trimming cost V 9 bases and J 2 bases, with 14 bases left between them. CDR3 region: CASFPGGAYNSPLHF. For the CDR3, the DNA is TGTGCCAGTTTCCCCGGGGGAGCCTATAATTCACCCCTCCACTTT.

This rearrangement joins TRBV7-2 to TRBJ2-3, with D possibly TRBD1 on 6 matching bases. The germline V gene has CDR1 SGHTA and CDR2 FQGNSA. V was clipped by 1 base and J by 3 bases, with 11 bases between them. The CDR3 contains 15 residues. CDR3 DNA: TGTGCCAGCAGCTTAGGGGGGCTTCGAACAGATACGCAGTATTTT. This gives the protein CASSLGGLRTDTQYF.

This clone was counted a few times. The V gene is TRBV25-1, the J gene TRBJ1-1; D unclear. Germline CDR1 is MGHDK and CDR2 is SYGVNS. The CDR3 runs to 12 residues. V dropped 4 bases and J dropped 0 bases, with 3 bases sitting between them. The CDR3: CASSALNTEAFF. The CDR3 bases are TGTGCCAGCAGTGCTCTGAACACTGAAGCTTTCTTT.

This chain connects TRBV6-1 to TRBJ2-7; tentative D call: TRBD2 (5 bases). The germline CDR1 and CDR2 sequences are MNHNS and SASEGT. Trimming took off 0 bases at V and 4 bases at J, with 10 bases between the two ends. The CDR3 runs to 14 residues. CDR3 sequence reads: CASSEAPGGYEQYF. CDR3 sequence (DNA): TGTGCCAGCAGTGAAGCGCCCGGCGGGTACGAGCAGTACTTC.

This CDR3 is CASSYLWPSEQYF. CDR3 nucleotide sequence: TGTGCCAGCAGTTACTTATGGCCAAGCGAGCAGTACTTC. This chain connects TRBV6-5 to TRBJ2-7, with unresolved D. From germline, CDR1 is MNHEY and CDR2 SVGAGI. The V and J ends lost 1 base and 6 bases respectively, with 10 bases between them. CDR3 length: 13 amino acids.

The chain uses TRBV21-1 and TRBJ1-2. TRBV21-1 is a known pseudogene. The CDR3 covers 16 residues. CDR3 coding DNA: TGTGCCAGCAGCAAACCCCCCCGGGGGGTCGACTATGGCTACACCTTC. Translation: CASSKPPRGVDYGYTF.

The count of this clone is one. The genes are TRBV6-5 and TRBJ2-7; TRBD1 matches at 8 bases. In germline, CDR1 is MNHEY, CDR2 SVGAGI. V shed 10 bases, J shed 5 bases, and the junction held 4 bases outside the gene matches. CDR3 length equals 11 residues. The CDR3 region has the DNA TGTGCCACCAGGACAGGGCACGAGCAGTACTTC. It is translated as CATRTGHEQYF.

This clone was detected a few times. The rearrangement links TRBV7-2 to TRBJ1-5, with D perhaps TRBD1 (6 bases). CDR1 is SGHTA, CDR2 FQGNSA, per germline. This CDR3 region has 16 residues. V gave up 1 base and J gave up 4 bases, with 14 bases separating them. The CDR3 DNA reads as TGTGCCAGCAGCTTAGTAGGGGGTGGGGTTAATCAGCCCCAGCATTTT. Protein: CASSLVGGGVNQPQHF.

This clone was seen more than once but under ten times. The rearrangement uses TRBV5-1 and TRBJ2-2; a weak D match, TRBD2 (6 bases). The V end was cut by 5 bases, the J end by 4 bases, with 15 bases between. The CDR3 has 15 residues. In germline, CDR1 is SGHRS, CDR2 YFSETQ. The CDR3 region is CASRDGTGATGELFF. DNA for the CDR3: TGCGCCAGCAGGGACGGGACGGGAGCCACCGGGGAGCTGTTTTTT.

The J gene is TRBJ1-5, the V gene TRBV16, with TRBD1 identical over 12 bases. CDR3 length equals 14 residues. V lost 4 bases, J lost 11 bases, and 6 bases stayed unmatched. In germline, CDR1 is KGHSY, CDR2 FQNENV. CDR3 protein: CASSLGQGAGAQHF. As DNA, the CDR3 is TGTGCCAGCAGCCTGGGACAGGGGGCGGGAGCCCAGCATTTT.

The chain has TRBV5-6 and TRBJ2-6; 9 bases fit TRBD1. This CDR3 region has 17 residues. Trimming at V came to 4 bases and at J to 2 bases, leaving 7 bases not matched to a gene. The germline V gene has CDR1 SGHDT and CDR2 YYEEEE. CDR3 residues: CASSPPTGGAGANVLTF. In DNA form, the CDR3 reads TGTGCCAGCAGCCCTCCCACAGGGGGCGCTGGGGCCAACGTCCTGACTTTC. Looking up the rest from reference TRBV5-6 and TRBJ2-6 gives the full variable domain: DAGVTQSPTHLIKTRGQQVTLRCSPKSGHDTVSWYQQALGQGPQFIFQYYEEEERQRGNFPDRFSGHQFPNYSSELNVNALLLGDSALYLCASSPPTGGAGANVLTFGAGSRLTVL.

This clone is a singleton in its sample. The chain combines TRBV3-1 (or the pseudogene TRBV3-2) with TRBJ2-3; 7 nucleotides agree with TRBD1. This CDR3 spans 15 amino acids. V lost 2 bases to trimming and J lost 3 bases; unmatched junction nucleotides: 5. Germline V gene lookup returns CDR1 LGHDT and CDR2 YNNKEL (reference sequence). CDR3 sequence reads: CASSQNTGVTDTQYF. The CDR3 coding sequence is TGTGCCAGCAGCCAAAATACAGGGGTGACAGATACGCAGTATTTT.

The chain uses TRBV7-2 and TRBJ1-2; 12 bases line up with TRBD1. The V and J ends lost 5 bases and 5 bases, in that order; junction bases with no gene match: 12. The CDR3 length is 17 residues. Germline CDR1 is SGHTA and CDR2 is FQGNSA. DNA of the CDR3: TGTGCCAGCAGCATAAAGGGACAGGGGGCGTCTAGGTATGGCTACACCTTC. Translation gives CASSIKGQGASRYGYTF.